This T cell receptor (beta chain) was sequenced during a study of metastatic and nonmetastatic thyroid tumors (TCRdb year 2020). Study-wide context: Repertoires from peripheral blood and from tumor or nodule tissue samples of malignant and benign thyroid patients were compared.

What the work shows at the level of the full study, not this receptor alone: In both blood and tumor samples, TCR beta diversity was reported to be significantly higher in malignant tumors than in benign nodules.

Libraries were built with PCR. The sequencer listed for this sample is Illumina HiSeq 4000. High-throughput sequencing was used to profile the TCR beta-chain CDR3 region of each patient. The study's own analysis went as follows. The researchers built a classifier to tell apart papillary thyroid cancer patients with distant metastasis, based on CDR3 differences among clinicopathological groups. To measure repertoire diversity the researchers used the Shannon index, while the Morisita-Horn index served to gauge how similar the tumor and blood repertoires were. The raw public reads went through TCRdb reprocessing: fastp at Q25, MiXCR clone calling, in-frame beta chains kept. For this entry, the V and J calls and clone size follow TCRdb and not the study's own pipeline. This sample lists tens of thousands of clones; about 19% were detected once. Around 13% of the sample comes from the top ten. This clone was seen many times. Its specific antigen is unknown. Base-call qualities are not available, and no considerably larger clone is one nucleotide away.

None of the patients had been given any treatment before thyroid surgery. Using T-cell receptor beta sequencing, the study looked back at clinical samples from patients collected from about 2011 to 2019. Source material: tumor tissue. The clonotype originates from a female donor with papillary thyroid cancer or a benign thyroid nodule (not recorded which). Some clones in this sample may be carry-over from other donors' samples.

The nucleotides are TGTGCCAGCGACTTCGGGGCGGGAGACAACTACGAGCAGTACTTC. Translated, this is CASDFGAGDNYEQYF. The chain couples TRBV4-2 to TRBJ2-7; 7 bases in the middle match TRBD2. Trimming accounts for 8 bases at V and 3 bases at J, while the number of junction bases matched to no gene is 13. Sequences LGHNA (CDR1) and YNFKEQ (CDR2) are obtained from the germline V gene. The CDR3 holds 15 amino acids from the cysteine to the phenylalanine. Of all the DNA, just the CDR3 is kept, 45 bases in frame from base 1.